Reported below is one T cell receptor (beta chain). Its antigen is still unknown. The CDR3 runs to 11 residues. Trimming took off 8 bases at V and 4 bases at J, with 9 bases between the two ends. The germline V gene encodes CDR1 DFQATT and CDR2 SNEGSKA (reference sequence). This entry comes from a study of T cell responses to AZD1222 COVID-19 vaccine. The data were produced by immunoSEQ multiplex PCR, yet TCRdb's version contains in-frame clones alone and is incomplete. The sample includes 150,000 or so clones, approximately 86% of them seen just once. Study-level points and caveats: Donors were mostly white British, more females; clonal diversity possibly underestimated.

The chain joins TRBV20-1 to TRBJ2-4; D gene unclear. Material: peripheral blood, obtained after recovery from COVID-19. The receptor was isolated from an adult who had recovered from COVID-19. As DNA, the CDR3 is TGCAGTTGCCGCGCAAAAAACATTCAGTACTTC. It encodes CSCRAKNIQYF.